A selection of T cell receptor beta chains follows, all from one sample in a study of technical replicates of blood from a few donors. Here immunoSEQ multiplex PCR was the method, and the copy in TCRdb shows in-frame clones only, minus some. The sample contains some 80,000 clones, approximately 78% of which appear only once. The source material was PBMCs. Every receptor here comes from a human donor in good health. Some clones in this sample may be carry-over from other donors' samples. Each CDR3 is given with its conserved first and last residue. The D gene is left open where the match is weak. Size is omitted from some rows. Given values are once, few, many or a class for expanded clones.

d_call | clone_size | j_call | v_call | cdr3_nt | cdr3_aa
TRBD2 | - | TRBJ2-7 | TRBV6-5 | TGTGCCAGCAACCAGGGAGGGACTAGGGTATACGAGCAGTACTTC | CASNQGGTRVYEQYF
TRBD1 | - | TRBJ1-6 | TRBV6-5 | TGTGCCAGCGGGGCTCTTGACAGGGAGAATTCACCCCTCCACTTT | CASGALDRENSPLHF
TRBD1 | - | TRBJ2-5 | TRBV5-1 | TGCGCCAGCAGCCCGGGACAGGCCTCCGGGGAGACCCAGTACTTC | CASSPGQASGETQYF
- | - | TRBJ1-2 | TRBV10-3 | TGTGCCATCAGTGAACCGGACAGATCTCTAGCCGGCTACACCTTC | CAISEPDRSLAGYTF
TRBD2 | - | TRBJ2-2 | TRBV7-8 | TGTGCCAGCAGCCTGGGGAGGGGCCGGACCGGGGAGCTGTTTTTT | CASSLGRGRTGELFF
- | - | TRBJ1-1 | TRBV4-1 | TGCGCCAGCAGCCAAGGGGAGGTGGTCGGGGGGTCCACTGAAGCTTTCTTT | CASSQGEVVGGSTEAFF
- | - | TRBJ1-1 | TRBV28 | TGTGCCAGCAGTTTATCCGGGTATGCGGGGAGCCCTGAAGCTTTCTTT | CASSLSGYAGSPEAFF
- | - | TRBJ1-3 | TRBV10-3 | TGTGCCACACGACAGTCTAGCTCTGGAAACACCATATATTTT | CATRQSSSGNTIYF
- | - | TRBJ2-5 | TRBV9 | TGTGCCAGCAGCGTAGCTATTAGCGGCAGACAAGAGACCCAGTACTTC | CASSVAISGRQETQYF
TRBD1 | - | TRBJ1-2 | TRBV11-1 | TGTGCCAGCAGCTTAGAATCGGGACAGGGAAAGGATTACACCTTC | CASSLESGQGKDYTF
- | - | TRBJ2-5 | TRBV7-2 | TGTGCCAGCAGCTCACGAGACAGCGCTCAGACCCAGTACTTC | CASSSRDSAQTQYF
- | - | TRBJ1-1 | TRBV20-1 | TGCAGTGCTATGTACACGACTGAAGCTTTCTTT | CSAMYTTEAFF
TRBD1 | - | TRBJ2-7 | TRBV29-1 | TGCAGCGCCCGACAGGGCGAGGGCATCGAGCAGTACTTC | CSARQGEGIEQYF
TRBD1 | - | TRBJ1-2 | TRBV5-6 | TGTGCCAGCAGCTTTAGGCCGCAGGGGGACTTTCATGGCTACACCTTC | CASSFRPQGDFHGYTF
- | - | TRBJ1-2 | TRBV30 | TGTGCCTGGACACAGGGTTATGGCTACACCTTC | CAWTQGYGYTF
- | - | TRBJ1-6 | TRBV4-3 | TGCGCCAGCAGCCCGTCTAAGGGGGGGTCACCCCTCCACTTT | CASSPSKGGSPLHF
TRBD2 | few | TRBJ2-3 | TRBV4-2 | TGTGCCAGCGGGACTAGCGGGAGGGGGGATACGCAGTATTTT | CASGTSGRGDTQYF
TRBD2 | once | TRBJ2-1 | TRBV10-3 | TGTGCCATCAGTGGGGCCGGGACTAGCGGGGGGGCTGGTGAGCAGTTCTTC | CAISGAGTSGGAGEQFF
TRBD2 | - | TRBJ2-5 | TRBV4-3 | TGCGCCAGCAGCCCCACCCCAGCGGGACCAATAAGATCCCAGTACTTC | CASSPTPAGPIRSQYF
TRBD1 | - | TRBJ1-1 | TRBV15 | TGTGCCACCAGCAGAGACAGACAGGGGGACACTGAAGCTTTCTTT | CATSRDRQGDTEAFF
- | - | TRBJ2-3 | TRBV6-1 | TGTGCCAGCACCAGCGGAGTGTTCTTCACAGATACGCAGTATTTT | CASTSGVFFTDTQYF
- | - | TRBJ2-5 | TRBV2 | TGTGCCAGCAGACCAAGTCAGGGTTCGGCCCAGTACTTC | CASRPSQGSAQYF
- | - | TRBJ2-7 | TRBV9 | TGTGCCAGCAGCGTAGGGGGTAGCGGTACCTACGAGCAGTACTTC | CASSVGGSGTYEQYF
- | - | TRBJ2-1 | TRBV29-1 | TGCAGCGTTGATTACTTACGCGCGGTCGATGAGCAGTTCTTC | CSVDYLRAVDEQFF
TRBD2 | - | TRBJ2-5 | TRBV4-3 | TGCGCCAGCAGCCAAGGGTCGGGGGGTACCCAAGAGACCCAGTACTTC | CASSQGSGGTQETQYF
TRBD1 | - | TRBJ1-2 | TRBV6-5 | TGTGCCAGCGCCTTCGACAGGGCTGACGGCTACACCTTC | CASAFDRADGYTF
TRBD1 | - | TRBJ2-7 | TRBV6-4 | TGTGCCAGCAGTGACTCCCGGGACAGGCGGGCCGAGCAGTACTTC | CASSDSRDRRAEQYF